This T cell receptor (beta chain) was recorded in a study of shared clonotypes between healthy human individuals. The overall study: Each donor had three CD4 naive, three CD4 memory, two CD8 naive and one CD8 memory plate. The study's findings and limits: Limited genetic and exposure-history diversity came from having few donors.

The CDR3 runs to 14 residues. V shed 4 bases and J shed 2 bases, with 9 bases lying between them. Germline V CDR1 and CDR2: MNHNS, SASEGT. Notes on this clone: Its antigen is unknown.

Generated by immunoSEQ multiplex PCR, the TCRdb table keeps only in-frame clones and is missing some. Of around 2.5 million clones in the sample, roughly 93% were seen once. This receptor was taken from a man aged 18 to 30 in good health. Some clones in this sample may be carry-over from other donors' samples. The specimen sequenced was naive CD4+ T cells from PBMCs. Subset indicated: CD45RA+ positively selected. The chain combines TRBV6-1 with TRBJ1-5; D gene uncertain. The CDR3 DNA is TGTGCCAGCAGTGTGACCCGGGGCAATCAGCCCCAGCATTTT. Protein product: CASSVTRGNQPQHF.